Listed below are T cell receptor beta chains from one sample, sequenced in a study of beta chain features in type 1 diabetes. Here immunoSEQ multiplex PCR was the method, and the copy in TCRdb shows in-frame clones only, minus some. The top ten clones hold approximately 0.015% of a sample with fewer than 350,000 clones, over 14% of them seen once. Sequencing was done on a sample of naive CD4+ T cells from blood. These receptors all stem from a man aged 18 to 29 with type 1 diabetes. Each CDR3 is given with its conserved first and last residue. D genes are given only for firm matches. Rows give clone size only sometimes, using once, few, many, or a class for an expanded clone.

length	V	J	D	size	DNA	CDR3
13	TRBV29-1	TRBJ2-5	TRBD1	few	TGCAGCGTTTCCTGGACAGGGCGAGAGACCCAGTACTTC	CSVSWTGRETQYF
14	TRBV19	TRBJ2-4	-	-	TGTGCCAGTAGCCAAAAATCCCTCAGGAACATTCAGTACTTC	CASSQKSLRNIQYF
15	TRBV9	TRBJ1-1	TRBD1	-	TGTGCCAGCAGCTCACCCGAAGGGACAGCTAATGAAGCTTTCTTT	CASSSPEGTANEAFF
15	TRBV9	TRBJ2-3	-	few	TGTGCCAGCAGCGTAGCTGGGGGGGCCACAGATACGCAGTATTTT	CASSVAGGATDTQYF
13	TRBV7-9	TRBJ1-5	-	-	TGTGCCAGCAGCCCCGACGGGAATCAGCCCCAGCATTTT	CASSPDGNQPQHF
11	TRBV5-1	TRBJ2-7	-	-	TGCGCCAGTAAGACATCCTACGAGCAGTACTTC	CASKTSYEQYF
16	TRBV19	TRBJ2-7	-	few	TGTGCCAGTAGTATTAGGCCCCGAGGGAGCCGCTACGAGCAGTACTTC	CASSIRPRGSRYEQYF
12	TRBV30	TRBJ2-7	TRBD1	-	TGTGCCTGGAGTTGGACAGGCTACGAGCAGTACTTC	CAWSWTGYEQYF
14	TRBV18	TRBJ2-1	-	-	TGTGCCAGCTCACCCCAAACAGGGTTAAATGAGCAGTTCTTC	CASSPQTGLNEQFF
14	TRBV28	TRBJ2-7	TRBD2	-	TGTGCCAGCAGTGGCACTAGCGTCTCCTACGAGCAGTACTTC	CASSGTSVSYEQYF
15	TRBV9	TRBJ2-1	TRBD2	-	TGTGCCAGCAGCGTGGGTAGCGGGGGGGTCTATGAGCAGTTCTTC	CASSVGSGGVYEQFF
14	TRBV29-1	TRBJ2-3	TRBD2	few	TGCAGCGTAAAGCGGGAGTCCGGGACAGATACGCAGTATTTT	CSVKRESGTDTQYF
14	TRBV10-2	TRBJ2-3	TRBD2	-	TGCGCCAGCATCGGGGAGGGCAACACAGATACGCAGTATTTT	CASIGEGNTDTQYF
14	TRBV19	TRBJ2-1	-	few	TGTGCCAGTAGTAATAGCCGAGGAGTCGATGAGCAGTTCTTC	CASSNSRGVDEQFF
15	TRBV27	TRBJ2-5	TRBD2	-	TGTGCCAGCAGCCGACTAGCGGGGGGGCAGGAGACCCAGTACTTC	CASSRLAGGQETQYF
12	TRBV30	TRBJ2-7	-	few	TGTGCCTGGAGTGTCGGGTCCTACGAGCAGTACTTC	CAWSVGSYEQYF
11	TRBV20-1	TRBJ2-1	-	-	TGCAGTACAACCCCCACGAATGAGCAGTTCTTC	CSTTPTNEQFF
12	TRBV30	TRBJ1-5	-	-	TGTGCCTGGAGTGTACGGGATCAGCCCCAGCATTTT	CAWSVRDQPQHF
16	TRBV27	TRBJ2-7	TRBD2	few	TGTGCCAGCAGTTTGACTAGCGGGAGCCTTACCTACGAGCAGTACTTC	CASSLTSGSLTYEQYF
14	TRBV30	TRBJ2-7	TRBD1	few	TGTGCCTGGACCCGATCCGACAGGGCCTACGAGCAGTACTTC	CAWTRSDRAYEQYF
15	TRBV19	TRBJ1-5	-	few	TGTGCCAGTAGTATGGGGGGGTACGGCAATCAGCCCCAGCATTTT	CASSMGGYGNQPQHF
15	TRBV4-3	TRBJ1-2	TRBD1	-	TGCGCCAGCAGCCAAGTCCCCCAGGGGGCGTTTGGCTACACCTTC	CASSQVPQGAFGYTF
10	TRBV30	TRBJ1-6	-	few	TGTGCCTGGGGAGCTTCACCCCTCCACTTT	CAWGASPLHF
13	TRBV30	TRBJ2-3	-	-	TGTGCCTGGAGTGTACTTTTAACAGATACGCAGTATTTT	CAWSVLLTDTQYF
13	TRBV30	TRBJ2-7	-	few	TGTGCCTGGGGCCCACCCTGGTCCTACGAGCAGTACTTC	CAWGPPWSYEQYF
16	TRBV7-8	TRBJ2-7	TRBD2	few	TGTGCCAGCAGCCCAAGGAGACTAGCGGGTTCCTACGAGCAGTACTTC	CASSPRRLAGSYEQYF
12	TRBV29-1	TRBJ1-1	-	-	TGCAGCGTTGACAACTCAGGGACTGAAGCTTTCTTT	CSVDNSGTEAFF
14	TRBV7-7	TRBJ2-5	TRBD1	few	TGTGCCAGCAGTTTGGGACAGGAGCGAGAGACCCAGTACTTC	CASSLGQERETQYF
14	TRBV7-9	TRBJ2-7	TRBD1	-	TGTGCCAGCAGCTTCGGACAGGGGGCCCACGAGCAGTACTTC	CASSFGQGAHEQYF
15	TRBV29-1	TRBJ2-2	TRBD1	-	TGCAGCGTTGAAGGGGTCCAGGGGGACACCGGGGAGCTGTTTTTT	CSVEGVQGDTGELFF
14	TRBV2	TRBJ1-5	-	-	TGTGCCAGCAGTGCAGGCGGGAGCCCTCGGCCCCAGCATTTT	CASSAGGSPRPQHF
12	TRBV28	TRBJ1-1	-	once	TGTGCCAGCAGTTTAATGACAGACGAAGCTTTCTTT	CASSLMTDEAFF
11	TRBV11-2	TRBJ1-1	-	few	TGTGCCAGCAGCTTTACAGGTGCTGCTTTCTTT	CASSFTGAAFF
13	TRBV14	TRBJ2-5	-	few	TGTGCCAGCAGTCCAGGGTCCCAAGAGACCCAGTACTTC	CASSPGSQETQYF
13	TRBV19	TRBJ1-5	-	-	TGTGCCAGTACAGGGCATAGCAATCAGCCCCAGCATTTT	CASTGHSNQPQHF
13	TRBV5-1	TRBJ2-5	TRBD1	few	TGCGCCAGCAGCCTGTACAGGGGGGAGACCCAGTACTTC	CASSLYRGETQYF
14	TRBV5-1	TRBJ1-2	TRBD1	few	TGCGCCAGCAGCTTTAGCGACAGGGCTTGGGGCTACACCTTC	CASSFSDRAWGYTF
14	TRBV29-1	TRBJ2-1	TRBD2	few	TGCAGCGTTGGGTCTAGCGGGAGTTACAATGAGCAGTTCTTC	CSVGSSGSYNEQFF
16	TRBV7-8	TRBJ2-1	-	few	TGTGCCAGCAGCTTAGCGGCGGCGACTACCGACAATGAGCAGTTCTTC	CASSLAAATTDNEQFF
17	TRBV29-1	TRBJ1-4	TRBD1	few	TGCAGCGGCCGGCGGGACAGACATTCTCCAACTAATGAAAAACTGTTTTTT	CSGRRDRHSPTNEKLFF
17	TRBV30	TRBJ2-5	TRBD2	few	TGTGCCTGGAGTTTTTCAACTAGCGGGACGCGGGGAGAGACCCAGTACTTC	CAWSFSTSGTRGETQYF
11	TRBV12-5	TRBJ2-7	-	few	TGTGCTAGTGGTCCCCCCCAGGAGCAGTACTTC	CASGPPQEQYF
14	TRBV5-6	TRBJ2-5	TRBD1	-	TGTGCCAGCAGCTCTACAGGGGTCTGGGAGACCCAGTACTTC	CASSSTGVWETQYF
18	TRBV18	TRBJ2-3	TRBD2	few	TGTGCCAGCTCACCATCTTCGGCTAGCGGGAGTGGAACAGATACGCAGTATTTT	CASSPSSASGSGTDTQYF
15	TRBV28	TRBJ2-5	TRBD2	-	TGTGCCAGCAGCCTGGGACTAGCGGGAGGAGAGACCCAGTACTTC	CASSLGLAGGETQYF
13	TRBV7-9	TRBJ1-1	-	few	TGTGCCAGCAGCTTAGGGAGTTTCGCTGAAGCTTTCTTT	CASSLGSFAEAFF
14	TRBV14	TRBJ1-2	-	few	TGTGCCAGCAGCCAAGGGACAGCTAACTATGGCTACACCTTC	CASSQGTANYGYTF
14	TRBV29-1	TRBJ2-4	-	few	TGCAGCGTTGGGACAATTCTAGCCAAAAACATTCAGTACTTC	CSVGTILAKNIQYF
14	TRBV15	TRBJ2-7	-	few	TGTGCCACCAGCAGAGATGTCAGGGGGGCGGAGCAGTACTTC	CATSRDVRGAEQYF